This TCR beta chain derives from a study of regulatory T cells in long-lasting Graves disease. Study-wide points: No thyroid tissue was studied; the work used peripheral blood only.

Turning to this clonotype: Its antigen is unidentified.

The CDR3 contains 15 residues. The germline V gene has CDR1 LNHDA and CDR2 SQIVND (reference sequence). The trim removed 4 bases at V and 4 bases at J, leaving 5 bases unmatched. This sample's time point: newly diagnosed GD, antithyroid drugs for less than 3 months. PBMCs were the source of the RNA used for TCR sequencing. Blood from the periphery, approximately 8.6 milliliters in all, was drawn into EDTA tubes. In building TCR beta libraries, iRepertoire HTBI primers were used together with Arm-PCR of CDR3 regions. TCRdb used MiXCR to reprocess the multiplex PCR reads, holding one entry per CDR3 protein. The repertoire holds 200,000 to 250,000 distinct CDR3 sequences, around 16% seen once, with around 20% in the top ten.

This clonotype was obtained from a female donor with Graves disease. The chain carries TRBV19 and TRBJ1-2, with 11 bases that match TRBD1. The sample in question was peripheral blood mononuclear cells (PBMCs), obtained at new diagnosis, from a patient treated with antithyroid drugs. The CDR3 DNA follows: TGTGCCAGTAGTAACGGGGGACAGGGGGTCTATGGCTACACCTTC. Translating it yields CASSNGGQGVYGYTF.